This T cell receptor (beta chain) appears in the sequencing data of a study of blood T cell repertoires in COVID-19. As for the study in general: Researchers got acute and convalescent COVID-19 samples from the United States, Italy and Spain.

Authors' analysis steps: It was from reference gene primer amplification that nucleated cell counts were estimated. Clones were read by immunoSEQ multiplex PCR, and TCRdb kept only the in-frame ones, dropping some. V and J calls and clone size are as listed in that table; D and trimming were resolved from the DNA. The sample has 300,000 to 450,000 clones, roughly 86% seen once. This CDR3 contains 16 residues. The V end was cut by 5 bases, the J end by 2 bases, with 16 bases between. CDR1 SGHVS and CDR2 FQNEAQ come from the germline V gene. This chain connects TRBV7-8 to TRBJ1-3, with D perhaps matching TRBD1 (5 bases). The sequence was collected from a human donor in a cohort sampled during active COVID-19. Sequenced sample: peripheral blood. The CDR3 is CASSQLDGRAGNTIYF. The CDR3 DNA reads as TGTGCCAGCAGCCAACTCGACGGCAGGGCTGGAAACACCATATATTTT.